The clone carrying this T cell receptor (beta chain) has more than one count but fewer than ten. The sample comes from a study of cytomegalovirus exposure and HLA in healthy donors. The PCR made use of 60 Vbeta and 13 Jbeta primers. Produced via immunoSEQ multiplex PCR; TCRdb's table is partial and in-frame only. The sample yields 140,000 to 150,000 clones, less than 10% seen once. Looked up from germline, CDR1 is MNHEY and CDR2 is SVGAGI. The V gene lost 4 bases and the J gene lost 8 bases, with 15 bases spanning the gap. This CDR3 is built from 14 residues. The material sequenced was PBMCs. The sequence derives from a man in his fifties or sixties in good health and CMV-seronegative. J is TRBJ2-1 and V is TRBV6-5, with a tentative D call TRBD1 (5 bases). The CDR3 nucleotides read TGTGCCAGCAGTTGGTTGACAGCGTACGATGAGCAGTTCTTC. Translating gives CASSWLTAYDEQFF.